Listed here are 25 T cell receptor beta chains from one sample, sequenced in a study of blood T cell repertoires in COVID-19. Measured with immunoSEQ multiplex PCR; TCRdb has only the in-frame clones, and not every one. The sample records about 75,000 clones, under 90% being singletons. The specimen sequenced was peripheral blood. The receptors originated from a human donor in a cohort sampled during active COVID-19.

The gene calls are TRBV7-2 and TRBJ2-2, with TRBD2 identical over 14 bases. V shed 3 bases, J shed 5 bases, and the junction held 5 bases outside the gene matches. The CDR3 has 17 residues. The germline CDR1 and CDR2 sequences are SGHTA and FQGNSA. CDR3 region: CASSFSTSGGATGELFF. The CDR3 bases are TGTGCCAGCAGCTTTTCGACTAGCGGGGGGGCAACCGGGGAGCTGTTTTTT.

This chain uses TRBV7-9 with TRBJ2-1; 7 bases fit TRBD1. The CDR3 is made up of 19 amino acids. Per germline, CDR1 SEHNR and CDR2 FQNEAQ (reference sequence). V shed 2 bases and J 0 bases; nucleotides not matched to a gene: 13. The CDR3 here is CASSLPKSGTESSYNEQFF. In nucleotides, the CDR3 is TGTGCCAGCAGCTTACCGAAATCGGGGACAGAAAGCTCCTACAATGAGCAGTTCTTC. Full variable domain (remainder filled in from reference TRBV7-9 and TRBJ2-1): DTGVSQNPRHKITKRGQNVTFRCDPISEHNRLYWYRQTLGQGPEFLTYFQNEAQLEKSRLLSDRFSAERPKGSFSTLEIQRTEQGDSAMYLCASSLPKSGTESSYNEQFFGPGTRLTVL.

The chain joins TRBV23-1 to TRBJ2-1; D is unclear. TRBV23-1 is assigned to the ORF class and has an uncertain function. The CDR3 has 15 amino acids. Trimming stripped 0 bases from V and 1 base from J, with 7 bases between. The CDR3 bases are TGCGCCAGCAGTCAATCGGTGAGATCCTACAATGAGCAGTTCTTC. Encoded protein: CASSQSVRSYNEQFF.

This chain connects TRBV15 to TRBJ2-1; perhaps TRBD2 as D (5 bases). The germline V and J ends were trimmed by 0 bases and 8 bases, with 20 bases remaining between them. Germline CDR1 and CDR2: LNHNV and YYDKDF (reference sequence). This CDR3 region has 17 residues. The CDR3, as DNA: TGTGCCACCAGCAGAGATGAGTGGGAGCGGCTACGCCATGAGCAGTTCTTC. Protein product: CATSRDEWERLRHEQFF.

This rearrangement joins TRBV4-1 to TRBJ1-5; D is possibly TRBD1 (6 bases). Germline V gives CDR1 MGHRA, CDR2 YSYEKL. The germline V and J ends were trimmed by 1 base and 0 bases, with 22 bases remaining between them. This CDR3 has 20 amino acids. DNA for the CDR3: TGCGCCAGCAGCCAAGTCCCCCCCCAGGACAGAACCCATAGCAATCAGCCCCAGCATTTT. Its protein is CASSQVPPQDRTHSNQPQHF.

V is TRBV6-2 or TRBV6-3 and J is TRBJ1-1; TRBD1 matches 8 bases. The J segment lost 6 bases and the V segment lost 0 bases, leaving 6 bases of the junction unmatched. Germline CDR1 MNHEY, CDR2 SVGEGT. This CDR3 is 15 amino acids long. CDR3 coding DNA: TGTGCCAGCAGTTACTCCCCAGGGGGCATACCTGAAGCTTTCTTT. Protein sequence: CASSYSPGGIPEAFF.

The chain uses TRBV6-2 or TRBV6-3 and TRBJ1-5; 9 bases are shared with TRBD1. V shed 0 bases, J shed 6 bases, and the junction held 6 bases outside the gene matches. The CDR3 runs to 16 residues. Germline V gene sequence: CDR1 MNHEY, CDR2 SVGEGT. The CDR3 nucleotides read TGTGCCAGCAGTTACTCGGTGACAGGGGGACTTCAGCCCCAGCATTTT. It yields the protein CASSYSVTGGLQPQHF.

The V call is TRBV6-5, the J call TRBJ1-5, with 9 bases lining up with TRBD1. V gave up 5 bases and J gave up 6 bases; unmatched junction bases: 2. The CDR3 is made up of 13 amino acids. CDR1 is MNHEY and CDR2 is SVGAGI in the germline V gene. The CDR3 sequence is CASSRDRVQPQHF. The CDR3 coding sequence is TGTGCCAGCAGTCGGGACAGGGTTCAGCCCCAGCATTTT.

V is TRBV19 and J is TRBJ1-2; 9 nucleotides line up with TRBD1. The CDR3 sequence is 14 residues long. Trimming cost V 8 bases and J 5 bases; bases outside gene matches: 9. Per the germline V gene, CDR1 is LNHDA and CDR2 is SQIVND (reference sequence). CDR3 sequence (DNA): TGTGCCAGTCTTCGGACAGGGGTGGATTATGGCTACACCTTC. It translates to CASLRTGVDYGYTF.

This clone came up once. The chain employs TRBV5-4 and TRBJ2-7; D call uncertain. The CDR3 has 16 amino acids. Germline CDR1 is SGHNT and CDR2 is YYREEE (reference sequence). Trimming removed 3 bases from V and 0 bases from J, with 16 bases in between. CDR3 in DNA: TGTGCCAGCAGCTCCCAAGTGAGCCGAAGCTCCTACGAGCAGTACTTC. It yields the protein CASSSQVSRSSYEQYF.

The gene calls are TRBV18 and TRBJ2-1; 7 bases agree with TRBD1. Losses at the gene ends were 5 bases for V and 5 bases for J; bases not matched to a gene: 9. This CDR3 is 15 amino acids long. CDR1 is KGHSH, CDR2 LQKENI, per germline. In DNA, the CDR3 is TGTGCCAGCTCAAACGCCGGGACAGCCAACAATGAGCAGTTCTTC. Residues: CASSNAGTANNEQFF. Variable domain in full (rest from reference TRBV18 and TRBJ2-1): NAGVMQNPRHLVRRRGQEARLRCSPMKGHSHVYWYRQLPEEGLKFMVYLQKENIIDESGMPKERFSAEFPKEGPSILRIQQVVRGDSAAYFCASSNAGTANNEQFFGPGTRLTVL.

The CDR3 nucleotides are TGTGCCAGCAGCGTAGACAGGGTAGGGGGCGAGCAGTACTTC. Protein product: CASSVDRVGGEQYF. The genes are TRBV9 and TRBJ2-7; perhaps TRBD1 as D (6 bases). The germline gives CDR1 SGDLS, CDR2 YYNGEE. Trimming removed 0 bases from V and 6 bases from J, with 13 bases in between. The CDR3 totals 14 residues.

The chain combines TRBV15 with TRBJ1-4; 9 bases fit TRBD1. Germline CDR1 reads LNHNV; CDR2 reads YYDKDF (reference sequence). V lost 3 bases to trimming and J lost 7 bases; unmatched junction nucleotides: 3. The CDR3 loop spans 14 amino acids. The CDR3 sequence: CATSSGQGSEKLFF. The CDR3 DNA reads as TGTGCCACCAGCAGCGGACAGGGGAGTGAAAAACTGTTTTTT.

The genes are TRBV7-9 and TRBJ2-3; unclear D gene. Trimming removed 2 bases from V and 5 bases from J, with 11 bases in between. Germline loops: CDR1 SEHNR, CDR2 FQNEAQ (reference sequence). CDR3 size: 14 residues. CDR3 sequence (DNA): TGTGCCAGCAGCTTATGGCAGGAAGGAGATACGCAGTATTTT. Translated: CASSLWQEGDTQYF.

The V call is TRBV27, the J call TRBJ1-4; 7 bases match TRBD1. V gave up 2 bases and J gave up 1 base; unmatched junction bases: 1. In germline, CDR1 is MNHEY, CDR2 SMNVEV (reference sequence). The CDR3 loop spans 15 amino acids. CDR3 residues: CASSLRQGTNEKLFF. In DNA form, the CDR3 reads TGTGCCAGCAGTTTACGACAGGGAACTAATGAAAAACTGTTTTTT.

The V and J genes are TRBV28 and TRBJ2-7; 8 nucleotides match TRBD2. Germline values: CDR1 MDHEN, CDR2 SYDVKM. V shed 6 bases and J 3 bases; nucleotides not matched to a gene: 16. The CDR3 loop spans 17 amino acids. CDR3 DNA: TGTGCCAGCAGCATTCTTGGAGGGCGGGGGGTATTCTACGAGCAGTACTTC. Its translation is CASSILGGRGVFYEQYF.

The rearrangement uses TRBV28 and TRBJ2-7, with 7 bases matching TRBD2. The CDR3 runs to 14 residues. The trim removed 6 bases at V and 0 bases at J, leaving 5 bases unmatched. Germline CDR1 MDHEN, CDR2 SYDVKM. As DNA, the CDR3 is TGTGCCAGCAGGGGCAGCGGGGACTCCTACGAGCAGTACTTC. Its protein product is CASRGSGDSYEQYF.

The CDR3 nucleotides read TGTGCCAGCAGCCAACTCTCCAGGGAGGGGACAGATACGCAGTATTTT. It yields the protein CASSQLSREGTDTQYF. This chain joins TRBV3-1 (or the pseudogene TRBV3-2) and TRBJ2-3; 7 nucleotides align to TRBD2. The length of the CDR3 is 16 residues. Germline trimming cut 2 bases from V and 3 bases from J; bases unmatched to any gene: 8. CDR1 is LGHDT, CDR2 YNNKEL, per germline (reference sequence).

This chain's CDR3 is CASTSDGRGTEAFF. DNA of the CDR3: TGTGCCAGTACCTCGGACGGGAGAGGCACTGAAGCTTTCTTT. This chain uses TRBV19 with TRBJ1-1; D uncertain. This CDR3 contains 14 residues. The V gene's germline CDR1 is LNHDA and CDR2 SQIVND (reference sequence). Between the trimmed V and J ends, which lost 7 bases and 4 bases, there was a span of 16 bases. Full variable domain (outside the CDR3, taken from reference TRBV19 and TRBJ1-1): DGGITQSPKYLFRKEGQNVTLSCEQNLNHDAMYWYRQDPGQGLRLIYYSQIVNDFQKGDIAEGYSVSREKKESFPLTVTSAQKNPTAFYLCASTSDGRGTEAFFGQGTRLTVV.

The rearrangement joins TRBV15 to TRBJ1-4; 12 nucleotides align to TRBD1. Per germline, CDR1 LNHNV and CDR2 YYDKDF (reference sequence). Trimming took 0 bases from V and 3 from J; bases not matched to a gene: 5. The CDR3 contains 18 residues. CDR3 loop: CATSRDPGQGAANEKLFF. Written as DNA, the CDR3 is TGTGCCACCAGCAGAGATCCGGGACAGGGGGCGGCTAATGAAAAACTGTTTTTT.

This chain connects TRBV29-1 to TRBJ2-7, with D possibly TRBD1 on 6 matching bases. Germline V gene sequence: CDR1 SQVTM, CDR2 ANQGSEA. The CDR3 loop spans 16 amino acids. V was shortened by 7 bases and J by 2 bases, with 24 bases between the two germline ends. The CDR3 DNA reads as TGCAGCGCAACGAGGCCCGGACAGCGCTCTGCCTACGAGCAGTACTTC. Its protein is CSATRPGQRSAYEQYF.

A few counts support this clone. Different DNA sequences within this sample yield the same CDR3. The rearrangement joins TRBV19 to TRBJ2-1, with 8 bases identical to TRBD2. Trimming at V came to 5 bases and at J to 5 bases, leaving 5 bases not matched to a gene. The CDR3 is made up of 14 amino acids. Germline lookup yields CDR1 LNHDA and CDR2 SQIVND (reference sequence). In DNA, the CDR3 is TGTGCCAGTAGTCCCCCGGGAGGGGACAATGAGCAGTTCTTC. Protein: CASSPPGGDNEQFF. Drawing the rest from reference TRBV19 and TRBJ2-1, the complete variable domain is DGGITQSPKYLFRKEGQNVTLSCEQNLNHDAMYWYRQDPGQGLRLIYYSQIVNDFQKGDIAEGYSVSREKKESFPLTVTSAQKNPTAFYLCASSPPGGDNEQFFGPGTRLTVL.

This rearrangement joins TRBV7-8 to TRBJ1-1; no clear D. Trimming removed 2 bases at V and 0 bases at J, with 7 bases between. The CDR3 spans 14 residues. Germline V CDR1 and CDR2: SGHVS, FQNEAQ. CDR3 protein: CASSLLTMNTEAFF. Here the CDR3 DNA reads TGTGCCAGCAGCTTACTCACAATGAACACTGAAGCTTTCTTT.

The CDR3 DNA reads TGTGCCAGCAGCTTAGACCAGTGGGAGGCCAATGAGCAGTTCTTC. Translating gives CASSLDQWEANEQFF. The chain has TRBV13 and TRBJ2-1, with D tentatively TRBD2 (6 bases). Germline CDR1 PRHDT, CDR2 FYEKMQ (reference sequence). The CDR3 runs to 15 residues. V dropped 1 base and J dropped 6 bases, with 13 bases sitting between them. Full variable domain (missing parts from reference TRBV13 and TRBJ2-1): AAGVIQSPRHLIKEKRETATLKCYPIPRHDTVYWYQQGPGQDPQFLISFYEKMQSDKGSIPDRFSAQQFSDYHSELNMSSLELGDSALYFCASSLDQWEANEQFFGPGTRLTVL.

This clone was seen a single time. The chain combines TRBV29-1 with TRBJ1-1, with TRBD1 matching 10 bases. CDR3 size: 14 residues. V was pared by 7 bases and J by 0 bases, with 5 bases of the junction left unmatched. Per germline, CDR1 SQVTM and CDR2 ANQGSEA. CDR3: CSARDRGMNTEAFF. DNA of the CDR3: TGCAGCGCCCGGGACAGGGGTATGAACACTGAAGCTTTCTTT.